A selection of T cell receptor beta chains follows, all from one sample in a study of a mutant IDH1 vaccine in newly diagnosed glioma. The method was immunoSEQ multiplex PCR; TCRdb's version includes in-frame clones alone and lacks a portion of them. This sample carries about 94,000 clones, nearly 90% of them seen once, and the ten largest clones take roughly 0.81%. Their antigens remain unidentified. Material: PBMCs, obtained from a glioma patient whose treatment included an IDH1 peptide vaccine. These receptors were collected from a woman aged 45 to 65 with glioma. CDR3s include the opening cysteine and the closing phenylalanine or tryptophan. D genes are given only for firm matches. For some rows the clone size is stated as once, few or many, or as a class when expanded; others skip it.

V	D	size	length	J	CDR3	DNA
TRBV2	-	-	10	TRBJ2-5	CASSERTQYF	TGTGCCAGCAGTGAGCGGACCCAGTACTTC
TRBV25-1	-	-	16	TRBJ2-7	CASSDPPIGRSYEQYF	TGTGCCAGCAGTGATCCTCCCATAGGACGCTCCTACGAGCAGTACTTC
TRBV6-1	-	-	13	TRBJ2-1	CASSEETLNEQFF	TGTGCCAGCAGTGAAGAGACCCTCAATGAGCAGTTCTTC
TRBV7-3	TRBD1	once	15	TRBJ2-7	CASSLSGQGSYEQYF	TGTGCCAGCAGCTTAAGCGGACAGGGATCCTACGAGCAGTACTTC
TRBV6-5	-	-	13	TRBJ1-6	CASSYSVYSPLHF	TGTGCCAGCAGTTATTCCGTCTATTCACCCCTCCACTTT
TRBV9	-	-	15	TRBJ1-2	CASSPPTPAGYGYTF	TGTGCCAGCAGCCCTCCGACTCCAGCGGGCTATGGCTACACCTTC
TRBV5-1	-	-	15	TRBJ1-2	CASRPSLAALIGYTF	TGCGCCAGCAGACCCTCCCTCGCCGCCCTTATTGGCTACACCTTC
TRBV29-1	-	-	14	TRBJ2-1	CSVFPVSGYNEQFF	TGCAGCGTTTTCCCGGTTAGCGGTTACAATGAGCAGTTCTTC
TRBV29-1	-	-	12	TRBJ2-1	CSGRGTRYEQFF	TGCAGCGGCCGCGGGACACGCTATGAGCAGTTCTTC
TRBV19	-	-	16	TRBJ2-1	CASSIRGDVEFNEQFF	TGTGCCAGTAGTATAAGGGGAGACGTCGAGTTCAATGAGCAGTTCTTC
TRBV14	-	-	17	TRBJ1-5	CASSQDPRTDCNQPQHF	TGTGCCAGCAGCCAAGATCCCAGGACAGATTGCAATCAGCCCCAGCATTTT
TRBV5-1	TRBD1	-	14	TRBJ2-7	CASSGRDRTYGQYF	TGCGCCAGCAGCGGACGGGACAGGACATACGGGCAGTACTTC
TRBV5-4	-	-	14	TRBJ2-3	CASSLRGRTDTQYF	TGTGCCAGCAGCCTACGGGGGCGCACAGATACGCAGTATTTT
TRBV30	-	-	15	TRBJ1-5	CAWSGWGDLNQPQHF	TGTGCCTGGAGTGGCTGGGGGGATCTCAATCAGCCCCAGCATTTT
TRBV7-8	-	once	17	TRBJ2-1	CASSLAKSGPLYNEQFF	TGTGCCAGCAGCTTAGCTAAATCGGGACCACTATACAATGAGCAGTTCTTC
TRBV6-5	-	-	12	TRBJ2-5	CASSYSSSEQYF	TGTGCCAGCAGTTACTCTTCCAGTGAGCAGTACTTC
TRBV5-6	-	-	15	TRBJ2-7	CASSLSLSVGYEQYF	TGTGCCAGCAGCCTATCATTGTCTGTCGGGTACGAGCAGTACTTC
TRBV28	TRBD2	-	14	TRBJ2-1	CASRSAGGPDEQFF	TGTGCCAGCAGATCCGCGGGAGGGCCAGATGAGCAGTTCTTC
TRBV7-9	TRBD2	-	14	TRBJ2-7	CASSDPGTRGEQYF	TGTGCCAGCAGCGACCCCGGGACTAGGGGCGAGCAGTACTTC
TRBV5-8	-	-	13	TRBJ2-1	CASSLVAINEQFF	TGTGCCAGCAGCTTGGTGGCCATCAATGAGCAGTTCTTC
TRBV7-8	-	-	17	TRBJ2-6	CASSWVRVSPGANVLTF	TGTGCCAGCAGCTGGGTGAGAGTAAGTCCTGGGGCCAACGTCCTGACTTTC
TRBV10-3	-	-	16	TRBJ2-6	CAIMAGWGSGANVLTF	TGTGCCATCATGGCAGGGTGGGGCTCTGGGGCCAACGTCCTGACTTTC
TRBV19	-	-	12	TRBJ1-3	CASRGTGNTIYF	TGTGCCAGTAGAGGGACTGGAAACACCATATATTTT
TRBV30	-	-	14	TRBJ2-1	CAWSFGSSYNEQFF	TGTGCCTGGAGTTTCGGGAGCTCCTACAATGAGCAGTTCTTC
TRBV18	-	-	14	TRBJ2-5	CASSLYGGKETQYF	TGTGCCAGCTCACTCTATGGGGGAAAAGAGACCCAGTACTTC
TRBV4-1	-	-	16	TRBJ2-5	CASSQGMQGGGETQYF	TGCGCCAGCAGCCAAGGAATGCAGGGAGGGGGAGAGACCCAGTACTTC
TRBV2	TRBD1	-	15	TRBJ2-7	CASRNDRGETYEQYF	TGTGCCAGCAGAAACGACAGGGGCGAGACCTACGAGCAGTACTTC
TRBV19	TRBD2	-	16	TRBJ2-2	CASMGPSGSFPGELFF	TGTGCCAGTATGGGCCCTAGCGGGAGTTTCCCCGGGGAGCTGTTTTTT
TRBV2	-	-	15	TRBJ2-3	CASSVVETSTDTQYF	TGTGCCAGCAGTGTAGTTGAAACTAGCACAGATACGCAGTATTTT
TRBV2	-	once	14	TRBJ2-6	CASSVESGANVLTF	TGTGCCAGCAGTGTCGAATCTGGGGCCAACGTCCTGACTTTC
TRBV30	-	-	12	TRBJ2-1	CAWSPVLNEQFF	TGTGCCTGGAGTCCCGTACTTAATGAGCAGTTCTTC
TRBV5-4	TRBD2	-	15	TRBJ2-7	CASRGTSGTSYEQYF	TGTGCCAGCAGAGGTACTAGCGGGACCTCTTACGAGCAGTACTTC
TRBV21-1	-	-	17	TRBJ2-7	CASSKRLRGQRAYEQYF	TGTGCCAGCAGCAAAAGGTTAAGGGGGCAGCGAGCCTACGAGCAGTACTTC
TRBV7-9	TRBD2	-	15	TRBJ2-2	CASSLTAGETGELFF	TGTGCCAGCAGCTTGACGGCGGGAGAGACCGGGGAGCTGTTTTTT
TRBV13	TRBD1	-	17	TRBJ1-6	CASSLQTGARANSPLHF	TGTGCCAGCAGCCTACAGACAGGGGCCAGAGCTAATTCACCCCTCCACTTT
TRBV28	-	-	14	TRBJ2-1	CASRGTHSYNEQFF	TGTGCCAGCCGGGGGACTCACTCCTACAATGAGCAGTTCTTC
TRBV6-5	-	-	15	TRBJ2-5	CASSYSGGLAETQYF	TGTGCCAGTAGTTACTCCGGGGGTCTGGCAGAGACCCAGTACTTC
TRBV10-3	-	few	13	TRBJ1-1	CALRTQMNTEAFF	TGTGCCCTACGGACACAAATGAACACTGAAGCTTTCTTT
TRBV5-1	-	-	14	TRBJ2-5	CASSWGGREETQYF	TGCGCCAGCAGCTGGGGCGGTAGAGAAGAGACCCAGTACTTC
TRBV18	-	once	16	TRBJ2-2	CASSPNARANTGELFF	TGTGCCAGCTCACCAAACGCCCGCGCGAACACCGGGGAGCTGTTTTTT
TRBV30	TRBD2	-	15	TRBJ2-1	CAWSVGRERYNEQFF	TGTGCCTGGAGTGTGGGGCGGGAGCGCTACAATGAGCAGTTCTTC
TRBV7-2	-	few	14	TRBJ1-2	CASSLAFGRASYTF	TGTGCCAGCAGCTTAGCTTTTGGCAGGGCCTCCTACACCTTC
TRBV19	-	-	21	TRBJ2-7	CASLVGVPFGRGITASYEQYF	TGTGCCAGCCTCGTGGGTGTTCCGTTCGGCCGCGGGATCACTGCCTCCTACGAGCAGTACTTC
TRBV2	TRBD2	-	15	TRBJ2-1	CASSVGLLTYNEQFF	TGTGCCAGCAGTGTGGGACTACTAACCTACAATGAGCAGTTCTTC
TRBV10-1	TRBD2	-	16	TRBJ2-5	CASPPGTSGTWETQYF	TGCGCCAGCCCCCCGGGGACTAGCGGGACGTGGGAGACCCAGTACTTC
TRBV6-6	-	-	14	TRBJ1-1	CASTAGLMNTEAFF	TGTGCCAGCACTGCAGGGTTGATGAACACTGAAGCTTTCTTT
TRBV30	-	few	11	TRBJ2-5	CAWGGFETQYF	TGTGCCTGGGGAGGATTCGAGACCCAGTACTTC
TRBV30	-	few	12	TRBJ1-1	CAWSVWGTEAFF	TGTGCCTGGAGTGTATGGGGCACTGAAGCTTTCTTT
TRBV2	-	-	15	TRBJ1-2	CASTFTSSINYGYTF	TGTGCCAGCACCTTCACAAGCTCCATTAACTATGGCTACACCTTC
TRBV5-1	TRBD1	-	16	TRBJ2-2	CASTRDREMNTGELFF	TGCGCCAGCACCCGGGACAGGGAAATGAACACCGGGGAGCTGTTTTTT
TRBV28	TRBD1	-	15	TRBJ1-5	CASSTGSDRDKPQHF	TGTGCCAGCAGTACCGGCTCCGACAGGGACAAGCCCCAGCATTTT
TRBV6-5	-	-	13	TRBJ1-6	CASSRQYNSPLHF	TGTGCCAGCAGTCGCCAGTATAATTCACCCCTCCACTTT
TRBV10-2	-	-	14	TRBJ1-1	CASGGRQLNTEAFF	TGCGCCAGCGGGGGCCGACAGCTGAACACTGAAGCTTTCTTT
TRBV10-3	-	-	16	TRBJ2-4	CAISAGTLLAKNIQYF	TGTGCCATCAGTGCCGGGACATTACTAGCCAAAAACATTCAGTACTTC
TRBV5-1	-	-	14	TRBJ1-6	CASSPRWENSPLHF	TGCGCCAGCAGCCCGAGGTGGGAGAACTCACCCCTCCACTTT